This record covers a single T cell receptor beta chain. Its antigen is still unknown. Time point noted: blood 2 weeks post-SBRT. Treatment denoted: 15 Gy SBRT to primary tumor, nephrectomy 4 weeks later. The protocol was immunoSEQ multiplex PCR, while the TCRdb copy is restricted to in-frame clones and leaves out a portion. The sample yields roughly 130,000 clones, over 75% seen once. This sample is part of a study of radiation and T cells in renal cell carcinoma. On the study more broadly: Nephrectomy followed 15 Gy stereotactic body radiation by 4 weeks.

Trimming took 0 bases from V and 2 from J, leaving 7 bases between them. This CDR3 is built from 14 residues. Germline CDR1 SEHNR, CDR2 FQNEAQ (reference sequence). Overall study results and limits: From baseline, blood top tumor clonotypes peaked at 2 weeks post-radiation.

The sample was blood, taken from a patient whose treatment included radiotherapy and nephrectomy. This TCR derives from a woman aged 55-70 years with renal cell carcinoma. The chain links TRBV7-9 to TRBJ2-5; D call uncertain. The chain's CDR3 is CASSLAIGQETQYF. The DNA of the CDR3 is TGTGCCAGCAGCTTAGCGATTGGGCAAGAGACCCAGTACTTC.